The sample holds a few counts of the clone carrying this T cell receptor (beta chain). As yet, its antigen is unknown. This specimen belongs to a study of CD8 T cells in ankylosing spondylitis. Construction of TCR beta libraries was performed using quantitative 5'-RACE with molecular barcodes. TCRdb analysed the 5' RACE reads with MiXCR anew, one entry per CDR3 protein. The data show roughly 370,000 distinct CDR3 sequences, more than 20% seen once. Trimming left V 4 bases short and J 5 bases short, with 12 bases between. CDR1 is SGHNT and CDR2 is YENEEA in the germline V gene. The CDR3 length is 14 residues. Findings and limits, study-wide: Clones linked with disease were CD8+ and fairly uncommon in the peripheral blood. Some of the motif variants had earlier been found in reactive arthritis patients' fluid and blood. Made up of eight or nine highly homologous variants, a TCR beta motif appeared characteristic of ankylosing spondylitis blood.

V is TRBV11-3 and J is TRBJ2-1; no clear D gene. The sequence was obtained from a male donor with ankylosing spondylitis. Sequenced sample: blood, either unsorted or a sorted T cell fraction (not recorded which). The CDR3 nucleotides read TGTGCCAGCAGCTCGACCCCAAGGAACAATGAGCAGTTCTTC. It is translated as CASSSTPRNNEQFF.